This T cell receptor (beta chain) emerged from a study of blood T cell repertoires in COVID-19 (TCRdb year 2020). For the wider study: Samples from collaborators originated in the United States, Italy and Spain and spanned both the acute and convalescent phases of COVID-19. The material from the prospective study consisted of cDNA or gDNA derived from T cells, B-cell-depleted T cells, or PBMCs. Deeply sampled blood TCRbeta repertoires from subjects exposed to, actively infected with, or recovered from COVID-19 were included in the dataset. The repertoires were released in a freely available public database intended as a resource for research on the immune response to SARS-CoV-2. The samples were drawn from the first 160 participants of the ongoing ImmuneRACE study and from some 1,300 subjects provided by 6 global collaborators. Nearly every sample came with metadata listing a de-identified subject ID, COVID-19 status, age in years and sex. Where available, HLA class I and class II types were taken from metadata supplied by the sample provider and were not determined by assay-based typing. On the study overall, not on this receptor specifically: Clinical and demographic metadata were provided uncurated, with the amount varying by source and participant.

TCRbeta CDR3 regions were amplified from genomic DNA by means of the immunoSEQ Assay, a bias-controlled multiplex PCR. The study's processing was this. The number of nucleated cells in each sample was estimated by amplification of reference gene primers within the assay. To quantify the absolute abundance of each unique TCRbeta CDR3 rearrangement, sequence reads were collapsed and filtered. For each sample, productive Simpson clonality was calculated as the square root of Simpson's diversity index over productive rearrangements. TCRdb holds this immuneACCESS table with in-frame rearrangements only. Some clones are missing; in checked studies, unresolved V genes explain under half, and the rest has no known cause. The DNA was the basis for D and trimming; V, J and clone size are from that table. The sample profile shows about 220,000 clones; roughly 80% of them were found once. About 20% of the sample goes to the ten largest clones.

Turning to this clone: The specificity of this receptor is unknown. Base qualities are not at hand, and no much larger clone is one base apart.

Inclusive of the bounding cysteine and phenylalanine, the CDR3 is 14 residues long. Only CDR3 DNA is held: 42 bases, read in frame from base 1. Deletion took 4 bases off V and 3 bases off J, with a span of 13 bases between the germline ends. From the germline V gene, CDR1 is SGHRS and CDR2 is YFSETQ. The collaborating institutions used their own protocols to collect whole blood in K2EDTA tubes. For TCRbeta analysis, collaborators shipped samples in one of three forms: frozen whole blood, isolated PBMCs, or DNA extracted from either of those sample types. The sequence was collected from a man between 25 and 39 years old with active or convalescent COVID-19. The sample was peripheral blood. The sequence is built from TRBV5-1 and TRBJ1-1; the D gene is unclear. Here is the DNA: TGCGCCAGCAGCGGCGGACGGGAACACACTGAAGCTTTCTTT. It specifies CASSGGREHTEAFF.